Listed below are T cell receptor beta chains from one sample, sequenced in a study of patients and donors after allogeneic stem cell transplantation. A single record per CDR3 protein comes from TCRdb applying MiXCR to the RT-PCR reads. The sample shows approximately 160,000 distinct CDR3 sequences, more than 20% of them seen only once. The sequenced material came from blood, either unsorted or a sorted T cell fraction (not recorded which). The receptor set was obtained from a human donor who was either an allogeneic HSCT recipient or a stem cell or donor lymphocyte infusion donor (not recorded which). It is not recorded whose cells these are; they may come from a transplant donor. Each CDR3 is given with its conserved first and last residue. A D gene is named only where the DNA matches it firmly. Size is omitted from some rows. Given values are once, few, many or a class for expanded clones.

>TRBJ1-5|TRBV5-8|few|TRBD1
CASSFQGAQPQHF
TGTGCCAGCAGCTTCCAGGGGGCTCAGCCCCAGCATTTT
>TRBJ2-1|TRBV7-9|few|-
CASSLGVRGDEQFF
TGTGCCAGCAGCTTAGGTGTCAGGGGGGATGAGCAGTTCTTC
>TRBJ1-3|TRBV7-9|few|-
CASSIQTGNTIYF
TGTGCCAGCAGCATCCAAACTGGAAACACCATATATTTT
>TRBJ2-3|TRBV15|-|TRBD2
CATSRPSHSGSTDTQYF
TGTGCCACCAGCAGGCCCTCGCATAGCGGGAGCACAGATACGCAGTATTTT
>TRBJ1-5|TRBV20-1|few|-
CSASRGGSNQPQHF
TGCAGTGCTTCCCGGGGAGGAAGCAATCAGCCCCAGCATTTT
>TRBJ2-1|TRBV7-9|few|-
CASSKNYDNEQFF
TGTGCCAGCAGCAAAAACTATGACAATGAGCAGTTCTTC
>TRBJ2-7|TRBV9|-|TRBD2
CASSVDPSGTIYEQYF
TGTGCCAGCAGCGTAGATCCTAGCGGGACTATCTACGAGCAGTACTTC
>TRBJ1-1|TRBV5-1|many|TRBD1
CASSLTWGQLNTEAFF
TGCGCCAGCAGCTTAACATGGGGACAGCTGAACACTGAAGCTTTCTTT
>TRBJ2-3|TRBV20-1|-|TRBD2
CSANTGTSGSDTQYF
TGCAGTGCTAACACCGGGACTAGCGGGTCAGATACGCAGTATTTT
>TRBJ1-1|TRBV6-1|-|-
CASSEAAGTEAFF
TGTGCCAGCAGTGAAGCAGCCGGGACTGAAGCTTTCTTT
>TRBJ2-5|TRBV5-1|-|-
CASSLLRTTQETQYF
TGCGCCAGCAGCTTGTTACGGACTACCCAAGAGACCCAGTACTTC
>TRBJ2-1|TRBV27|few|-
CASSLPEWGAYNEQFF
TGTGCCAGCAGTTTACCCGAGTGGGGCGCGTACAATGAGCAGTTCTTC
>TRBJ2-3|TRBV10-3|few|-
CAIWSATRTDTQYF
TGTGCCATCTGGTCGGCGACCCGCACAGATACGCAGTATTTT
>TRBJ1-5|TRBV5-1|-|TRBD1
CASSAGQGGQPQHF
TGCGCCAGCAGCGCTGGACAGGGAGGGCAGCCCCAGCATTTT
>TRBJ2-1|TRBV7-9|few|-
CASSPRDCNEQFF
TGTGCCAGCAGCCCGAGGGACTGCAATGAGCAGTTCTTC
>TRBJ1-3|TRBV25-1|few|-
CASSEYGGLAGNTIYF
TGTGCCAGCAGTGAATACGGGGGGTTGGCTGGAAACACCATATATTTT
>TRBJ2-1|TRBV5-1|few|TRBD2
CASSPGTSGQQFF
TGCGCCAGCAGCCCCGGGACTAGCGGCCAGCAGTTCTTC
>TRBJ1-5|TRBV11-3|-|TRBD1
CASSLESGGPQHF
TGTGCCAGCAGCTTAGAGTCAGGGGGGCCCCAGCATTTT
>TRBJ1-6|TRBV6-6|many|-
CASSAPDPRSPLHF
TGTGCCAGCAGTGCACCGGATCCGAGGTCACCCCTCCACTTT
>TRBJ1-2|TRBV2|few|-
CASSGPIRGGYGYTF
TGTGCCAGCAGTGGCCCGATTAGGGGAGGCTATGGCTACACCTTC
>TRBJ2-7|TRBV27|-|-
CASSRSAAYEQYF
TGTGCCAGCAGTCGGTCGGCTGCCTACGAGCAGTACTTC
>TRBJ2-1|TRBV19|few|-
CASSSNSGSENEQFF
TGTGCCAGTAGCTCAAATTCCGGGTCCGAGAATGAGCAGTTCTTC
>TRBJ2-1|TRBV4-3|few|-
CASSQLTDNEQFF
TGCGCCAGCAGCCAATTGACAGACAATGAGCAGTTCTTC
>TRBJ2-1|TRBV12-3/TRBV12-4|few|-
CASSLGRLVYNEQFF
TGTGCCAGCAGTTTAGGGAGACTCGTATACAATGAGCAGTTCTTC
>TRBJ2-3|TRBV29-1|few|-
CSVDRERSTDTQYF
TGCAGCGTTGATCGGGAGCGGAGCACAGATACGCAGTATTTT
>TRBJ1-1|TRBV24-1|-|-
CATRINSGDTEAFF
TGTGCCACCAGGATTAATTCGGGGGACACTGAAGCTTTCTTT
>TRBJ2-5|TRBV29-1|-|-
CSVEAGLETQYF
TGCAGCGTTGAAGCGGGGTTGGAGACCCAGTACTTC
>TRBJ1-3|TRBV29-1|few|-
CSVGASGNTIYF
TGCAGCGTAGGAGCCTCTGGAAACACCATATATTTT
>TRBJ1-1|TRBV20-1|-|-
CSATWTAMNTEAFF
TGCAGTGCTACCTGGACAGCGATGAACACTGAAGCTTTCTTT
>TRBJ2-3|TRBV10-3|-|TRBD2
CAISESNLRGTHTDTQYF
TGTGCCATCAGTGAGTCGAATTTGCGGGGGACCCACACAGATACGCAGTATTTT
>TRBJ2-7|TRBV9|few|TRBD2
CASSLTSGSSYEQYF
TGTGCCAGCAGCTTAACTAGCGGGAGTTCCTACGAGCAGTACTTC
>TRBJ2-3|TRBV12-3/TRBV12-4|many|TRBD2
CASSLVLAGPSGDTQYF
TGTGCCAGCAGTTTAGTACTAGCGGGACCCTCGGGCGATACGCAGTATTTT
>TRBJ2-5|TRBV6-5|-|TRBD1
CASGTGEETQYF
TGTGCCAGCGGCACAGGGGAAGAGACCCAGTACTTC
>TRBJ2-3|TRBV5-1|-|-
CASSLEGDDTQYF
TGCGCCAGCAGCTTGGAGGGCGATGATACGCAGTATTTT
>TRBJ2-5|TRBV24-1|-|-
CATSDSRIFQETQYF
TGTGCCACCAGTGATTCCAGGATATTTCAAGAGACCCAGTACTTC
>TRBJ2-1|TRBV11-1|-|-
CASSLIYFNEQFF
TGTGCCAGCAGCTTAATCTATTTCAATGAGCAGTTCTTC
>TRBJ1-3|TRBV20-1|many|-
CSARDDRGGNTIYF
TGCAGTGCTAGAGATGACAGAGGTGGAAACACCATATATTTT
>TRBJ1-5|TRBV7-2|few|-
CASSSLNQPQHF
TGTGCCAGCAGCTCACTCAATCAGCCCCAGCATTTT
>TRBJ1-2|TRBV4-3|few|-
CASSQRGNYGYTF
TGCGCCAGCAGCCAACGGGGAAACTATGGCTACACCTTC
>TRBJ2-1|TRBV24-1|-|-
CATSPEAWGANEQFF
TGTGCCACCAGCCCGGAGGCGTGGGGGGCTAATGAGCAGTTCTTC
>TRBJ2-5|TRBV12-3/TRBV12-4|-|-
CASSLNGFQETQYF
TGTGCCAGCAGTTTGAACGGATTCCAAGAGACCCAGTACTTC
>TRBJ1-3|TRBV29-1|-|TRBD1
CSVVGGGLGNTIYF
TGCAGCGTTGTAGGAGGGGGCCTTGGAAACACCATATATTTT
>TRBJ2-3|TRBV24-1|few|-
CATSEPGTVKTDTQYF
TGTGCCACCAGTGAGCCCGGGACGGTTAAAACAGATACGCAGTATTTT
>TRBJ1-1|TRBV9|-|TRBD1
CASSARTGQGLNTEAFF
TGTGCCAGCAGCGCAAGAACGGGACAGGGACTGAACACTGAAGCTTTCTTT
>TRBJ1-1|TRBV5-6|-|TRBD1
CASSHVDRENTEAFF
TGTGCCAGCAGCCACGTGGACAGGGAGAACACTGAAGCTTTCTTT
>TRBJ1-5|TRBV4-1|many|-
CASSHPRVTAYSNQPQHF
TGCGCCAGCAGCCACCCCCGCGTGACAGCTTATAGCAATCAGCCCCAGCATTTT
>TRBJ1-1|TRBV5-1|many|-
CASSIRGGDTEAFF
TGCGCCAGCAGCATTCGCGGAGGGGACACTGAAGCTTTCTTT
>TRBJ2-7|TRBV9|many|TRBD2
CASSVDGRWYEQYF
TGTGCCAGCAGCGTTGACGGGAGGTGGTACGAGCAGTACTTC
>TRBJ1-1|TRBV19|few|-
CASNPSGVRTEAFF
TGTGCCAGTAATCCTTCAGGGGTGCGAACTGAAGCTTTCTTT